The entry that follows covers one TCR beta chain sequence. Its antigen is as yet unknown. Documented time point: newly diagnosed GD, antithyroid drugs for less than 3 months. Extracted RNA from PBMCs served as the source of the TCR library. The data were taken from a study of regulatory T cells in long-lasting Graves disease. Findings and limits, study-wide: Relative to new patients (roughly 950), persistent patients exhibited greater sharing of public clonotypes (about 3,000). TRBV28, TRBJ1-2 and TRBJ2-5 were segments that persistent disease favored.

The germline CDR1 and CDR2 sequences are DFQATT and SNEGSKA (reference sequence). Deletions cut 0 bases from V and 9 bases from J, with 15 bases between. The CDR3 contains 14 residues. Assembly of TCR beta libraries relied on iRepertoire HTBI primers together with Arm-PCR of CDR3 regions. Per the original data handling: Sample data revealed about 62 TRBV and 12 to 15 TRBJ segments. TCRdb used MiXCR to reprocess the multiplex PCR reads, holding one entry per CDR3 protein. None of the V and J calls come from the authors' own analysis; TCRdb made them. The sample has 350,000 to 450,000 distinct CDR3 sequences; 15% are singletons. The sample was also linked to a second study, of T cells in Graves' hyperthyroidism and ophthalmopathy. That investigation notes: In blood, most of the thyroid clonotypes expanded above 0.001 were also present.

The source is a woman aged 40 to 49 with Graves disease. Sequenced material: peripheral blood mononuclear cells (PBMCs), taken at new diagnosis, from a patient treated with antithyroid drugs. This sequence joins TRBV20-1 and TRBJ1-5; weak D call: TRBD1 (5 bases). The CDR3 sequence: CSARESQGGSPQHF. The CDR3 DNA reads TGCAGTGCTAGAGAGAGCCAGGGAGGTTCGCCCCAGCATTTT.